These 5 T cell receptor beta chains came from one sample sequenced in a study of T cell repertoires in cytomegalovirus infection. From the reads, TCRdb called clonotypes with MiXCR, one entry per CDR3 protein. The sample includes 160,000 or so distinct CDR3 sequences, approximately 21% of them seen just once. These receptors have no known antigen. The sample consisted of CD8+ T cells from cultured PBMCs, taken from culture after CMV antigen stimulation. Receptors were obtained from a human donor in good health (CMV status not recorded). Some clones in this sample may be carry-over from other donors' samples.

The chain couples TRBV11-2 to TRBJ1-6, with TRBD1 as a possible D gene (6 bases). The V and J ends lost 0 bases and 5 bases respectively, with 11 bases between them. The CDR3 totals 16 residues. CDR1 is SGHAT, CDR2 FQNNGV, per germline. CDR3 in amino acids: CASSLDRDRNNSPLHF. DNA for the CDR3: TGTGCCAGCAGCTTAGACCGAGACAGGAATAATTCACCCCTCCACTTT.

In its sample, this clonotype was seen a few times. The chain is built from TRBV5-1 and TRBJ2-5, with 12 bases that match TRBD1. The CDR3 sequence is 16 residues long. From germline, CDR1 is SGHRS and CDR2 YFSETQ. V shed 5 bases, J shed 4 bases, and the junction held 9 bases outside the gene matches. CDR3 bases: TGCGCCAGCAGTGGATCCGGGACAGGGGGCCGAGAGACCCAGTACTTC. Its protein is CASSGSGTGGRETQYF.

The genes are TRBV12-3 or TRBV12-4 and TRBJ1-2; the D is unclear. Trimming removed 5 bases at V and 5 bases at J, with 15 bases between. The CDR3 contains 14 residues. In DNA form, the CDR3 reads TGTGCCAGCAGTGGACCCTCCCGAGGGTATGGCTACACCTTC. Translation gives CASSGPSRGYGYTF.

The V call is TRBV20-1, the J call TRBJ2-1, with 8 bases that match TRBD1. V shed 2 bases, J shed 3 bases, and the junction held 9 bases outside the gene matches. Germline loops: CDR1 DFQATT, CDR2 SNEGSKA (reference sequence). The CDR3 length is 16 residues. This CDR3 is CSARHPRQGNYNEQFF. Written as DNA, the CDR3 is TGCAGTGCTAGACATCCCCGACAGGGGAACTACAATGAGCAGTTCTTC.

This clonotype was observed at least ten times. This CDR3 reads CASSYGTGEAFF. Written as DNA, the CDR3 is TGTGCCAGCAGCTATGGGACAGGTGAAGCTTTCTTT. The rearrangement uses TRBV7-2 and TRBJ1-1; 8 bases map to TRBD1. The CDR3 sequence is 12 residues long. The germline CDR1 and CDR2 sequences are SGHTA and FQGNSA. J lost 7 bases, V lost 4 bases, and 2 bases had no gene match. The variable domain in full, completed from reference TRBV7-2 and TRBJ1-1, reads GAGVSQSPSNKVTEKGKDVELRCDPISGHTALYWYRQSLGQGLEFLIYFQGNSAPDKSGLPSDRFSAERTGGSVSTLTIQRTQQEDSAVYLCASSYGTGEAFFGQGTRLTVV.